Listed below are T cell receptor beta chains from one sample, sequenced in a study of T cell repertoires in cytomegalovirus infection. These TCRs' antigens remain unknown. TCRdb fed the reads into MiXCR, producing one record per CDR3 protein. Counted here are approximately 910,000 distinct CDR3 sequences, roughly 31% occurring once; the ten biggest clones make up under 15%. Source: cultured CD8+ T cells from PBMCs, taken from culture after CMV antigen stimulation. The source is a human donor in good health (CMV status not recorded). Some clones in this sample may be carry-over from other donors' samples. Each CDR3 is given with its conserved first and last residue. D genes are given only for firm matches. Only some rows state a clone size, as once, few, many or a class for expanded clones.

abundance: .
v_gene: TRBV19
d_gene: .
j_gene: TRBJ2-1
CDR3aa: CASSMGHEQFF
CDR3nt: TGTGCCAGTAGTATGGGGCACGAGCAGTTCTTC

abundance: few
v_gene: TRBV5-1
d_gene: .
j_gene: TRBJ2-7
CDR3aa: CASSSTWERIEQYF
CDR3nt: TGCGCCAGCAGTTCTACCTGGGAAAGGATCGAGCAGTACTTC

abundance: .
v_gene: TRBV11-2
d_gene: .
j_gene: TRBJ1-2
CDR3aa: CASSSQDLYGYTF
CDR3nt: TGTGCCAGCAGCTCGCAGGACCTCTATGGCTACACCTTC

abundance: few
v_gene: TRBV6-2/TRBV6-3
d_gene: .
j_gene: TRBJ2-1
CDR3aa: CASSRIWGGENYNEQFF
CDR3nt: TGTGCCAGCAGCCGAATCTGGGGCGGGGAGAACTACAATGAGCAGTTCTTC

abundance: .
v_gene: TRBV15
d_gene: TRBD1
j_gene: TRBJ1-4
CDR3aa: CATSWGQGYEKLFF
CDR3nt: TGTGCCACCAGCTGGGGACAGGGGTATGAAAAACTGTTTTTT

abundance: few
v_gene: TRBV20-1
d_gene: TRBD1
j_gene: TRBJ1-5
CDR3aa: CSTRPGGLSQPQHF
CDR3nt: TGCAGTACCCGGCCAGGGGGTCTTAGTCAGCCCCAGCATTTT

abundance: many
v_gene: TRBV7-9
d_gene: .
j_gene: TRBJ1-1
CDR3aa: CASSLGGQEAFF
CDR3nt: TGTGCCAGCAGCTTAGGGGGGCAGGAAGCTTTCTTT

abundance: .
v_gene: TRBV24-1
d_gene: .
j_gene: TRBJ2-2
CDR3aa: CATSDLKLGNTGELFF
CDR3nt: TGTGCCACCAGTGATTTGAAGTTAGGGAACACCGGGGAGCTGTTTTTT

abundance: few
v_gene: TRBV12-3/TRBV12-4
d_gene: TRBD2
j_gene: TRBJ2-5
CDR3aa: CASSVIAGGRETQYF
CDR3nt: TGTGCCAGCAGTGTAATAGCGGGGGGGCGTGAGACCCAGTACTTC

abundance: few
v_gene: TRBV6-2/TRBV6-3
d_gene: .
j_gene: TRBJ2-5
CDR3aa: CAGGWEQAQYF
CDR3nt: TGTGCCGGTGGATGGGAGCAGGCCCAGTACTTC

abundance: .
v_gene: TRBV19
d_gene: .
j_gene: TRBJ1-1
CDR3aa: CASSFRWVPNTEAFF
CDR3nt: TGTGCCAGTAGCTTTAGATGGGTCCCGAACACTGAAGCTTTCTTT

abundance: .
v_gene: TRBV6-6
d_gene: .
j_gene: TRBJ1-5
CDR3aa: CASIQGWVSSNQPQHF
CDR3nt: TGTGCCAGCATTCAAGGGTGGGTTTCGAGCAATCAGCCCCAGCATTTT

abundance: few
v_gene: TRBV4-3
d_gene: .
j_gene: TRBJ1-1
CDR3aa: CASSRETGLGTEAFF
CDR3nt: TGCGCCAGCAGCAGGGAAACAGGGTTGGGCACTGAAGCTTTCTTT

abundance: few
v_gene: TRBV12-3/TRBV12-4
d_gene: .
j_gene: TRBJ2-3
CDR3aa: CASSLAAYTQYF
CDR3nt: TGTGCCAGCAGTTTAGCTGCCTATACGCAGTATTTT

abundance: few
v_gene: TRBV11-3
d_gene: .
j_gene: TRBJ2-2
CDR3aa: CASSGSRGLTGELFF
CDR3nt: TGTGCCAGCAGCGGCTCCAGGGGCTTAACCGGGGAGCTGTTTTTT

abundance: .
v_gene: TRBV7-9
d_gene: TRBD2
j_gene: TRBJ2-5
CDR3aa: CANSSLAGSQETQYF
CDR3nt: TGTGCCAACAGCTCTTTAGCGGGGTCCCAAGAGACCCAGTACTTC